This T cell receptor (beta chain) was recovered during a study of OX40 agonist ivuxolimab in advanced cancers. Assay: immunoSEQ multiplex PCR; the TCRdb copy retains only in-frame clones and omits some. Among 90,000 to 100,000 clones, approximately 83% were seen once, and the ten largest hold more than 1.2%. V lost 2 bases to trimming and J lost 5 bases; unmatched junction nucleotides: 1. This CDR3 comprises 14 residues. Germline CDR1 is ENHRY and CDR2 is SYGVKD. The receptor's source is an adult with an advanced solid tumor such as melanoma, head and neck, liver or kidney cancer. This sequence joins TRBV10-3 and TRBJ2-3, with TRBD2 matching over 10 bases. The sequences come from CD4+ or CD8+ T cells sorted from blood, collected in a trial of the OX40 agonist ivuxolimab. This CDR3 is CAISEGTSVDTQYF. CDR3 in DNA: TGTGCCATCAGTGAGGGGACTAGCGTAGATACGCAGTATTTT.